The 20 T cell receptor beta chains in this list originate from one sample, sequenced in a study of T cell changes during pregnancy in multiple sclerosis. The table came from immunoSEQ multiplex PCR; TCRdb's copy has only in-frame clones and leaves some out. The sample shows more than 35,000 clones, around 93% of them seen only once. Sequences were derived from CD4+ T cells from peripheral blood mononuclear cells, sampled in the second trimester of pregnancy. These receptors were taken from a female donor with multiple sclerosis, enrolled in a pregnancy study.

V is TRBV19 and J is TRBJ2-2, with TRBD1 identical over 9 bases. J was trimmed by 4 bases and V by 4 bases; bases with no gene match: 4. Germline CDR1 is LNHDA and CDR2 is SQIVND (reference sequence). The CDR3 runs to 15 residues. The CDR3 nucleotides are TGTGCCAGTAGTAGACAGGGGGTTGGCACCGGGGAGCTGTTTTTT. Its protein is CASSRQGVGTGELFF.

This chain connects TRBV19 to TRBJ2-7; 10 bases fit TRBD1. CDR3 size: 14 residues. V was pared by 6 bases and J by 1 base, with 3 bases of the junction left unmatched. Germline CDR1 LNHDA, CDR2 SQIVND (reference sequence). As DNA, the CDR3 is TGTGCCAGTAGCTCGGGACAGGGGTCCTACGAGCAGTACTTC. Translating gives CASSSGQGSYEQYF.

The J gene is TRBJ2-1, the V gene TRBV7-9; tentative D call: TRBD1 (6 bases). From germline, CDR1 is SEHNR and CDR2 FQNEAQ (reference sequence). This CDR3 spans 15 amino acids. The V end was cut by 5 bases, the J end by 8 bases, with 19 bases between. CDR3 coding DNA: TGTGCCAGCAGCGCCAAACTCAGGGGTCTCGATGAGCAGTTCTTC. Amino acids: CASSAKLRGLDEQFF.

J is TRBJ2-5 and V is TRBV6-5; the match to TRBD1 covers 10 bases. Gene TRBJ2-7 matches the end of the DNA better, so the J call may be wrong. Looked up from germline, CDR1 is MNHEY and CDR2 is SVGAGI. The CDR3 length is 13 residues. CDR3 nucleotides: TGTGCCAGCAGTTACCGGGACAGGGGCGAGCAGTACTTC. It encodes CASSYRDRGEQYF.

The chain is built from TRBV4-2 and TRBJ2-2, with 8 bases lining up with TRBD2. In germline, CDR1 is LGHNA, CDR2 YNFKEQ. V lost 0 bases, J lost 7 bases, and 10 bases stayed unmatched. The CDR3 sequence is 17 residues long. Written as DNA, the CDR3 is TGTGCCAGCAGCCAAGAGATGACGGGGGGGGCCCACGGGGAGCTGTTTTTT. This translates into CASSQEMTGGAHGELFF.

This clone appeared once. The rearrangement joins TRBV18 to TRBJ1-1; no definite D call. From germline, CDR1 is KGHSH and CDR2 LQKENI. V dropped 5 bases and J dropped 0 bases, with 16 bases sitting between them. The CDR3 is 16 residues long. The CDR3 here is CASSVGLAGLNTEAFF. The CDR3 DNA sequence: TGTGCCAGCTCAGTCGGACTAGCGGGCCTGAACACTGAAGCTTTCTTT.

The V gene is TRBV5-1, the J gene TRBJ1-2; D uncertain. Germline CDR1 and CDR2: SGHRS and YFSETQ. CDR3 length: 13 residues. The V end was cut by 5 bases, the J end by 1 base, with 9 bases between. The CDR3 DNA reads as TGCGCCAGCAGTCTCGGCGGTAACTATGGCTACACCTTC. Translation gives CASSLGGNYGYTF. Looking up the rest from reference TRBV5-1 and TRBJ1-2 gives the full variable domain: KAGVTQTPRYLIKTRGQQVTLSCSPISGHRSVSWYQQTPGQGLQFLFEYFSETQRNKGNFPGRFSGRQFSNSRSEMNVSTLELGDSALYLCASSLGGNYGYTFGSGTRLTVV.

The V call is TRBV5-1, the J call TRBJ2-1; 10 positions match TRBD1. V shed 4 bases and J 4 bases; nucleotides not matched to a gene: 5. The CDR3 is made up of 15 amino acids. Per germline, CDR1 SGHRS and CDR2 YFSETQ. The CDR3, as DNA: TGCGCCAGCAGCCTACCGGGACAGGGGTACAATGAGCAGTTCTTC. It translates to CASSLPGQGYNEQFF.

V usage is TRBV5-1 and J usage is TRBJ1-4; a weak D match, TRBD1 (5 bases). V lost 4 bases to trimming and J lost 4 bases, with 14 bases between them. Germline CDR1 SGHRS, CDR2 YFSETQ. The CDR3 is 15 residues long. The CDR3 sequence is CASSVYGGDNEKLFF. CDR3 sequence (DNA): TGCGCCAGCAGCGTCTACGGGGGGGATAATGAAAAACTGTTTTTT.

CDR3 region: CASSLGSPGQGQYEQYF. The DNA of the CDR3 is TGTGCCAGCAGCTTGGGGTCTCCGGGACAGGGACAGTACGAGCAGTACTTC. The J gene is TRBJ2-7, the V gene TRBV5-4; 9 bases map to TRBD1. V shed 0 bases and J 4 bases; nucleotides not matched to a gene: 11. The CDR3 loop spans 17 amino acids. CDR1 is SGHNT, CDR2 YYREEE, per germline (reference sequence).

The chain has TRBV27 and TRBJ2-7; D possibly corresponds to TRBD2 (6 bases). CDR3 length equals 14 residues. From germline, CDR1 is MNHEY and CDR2 SMNVEV (reference sequence). Trimming left V 5 bases short and J 3 bases short, with 14 bases between. The CDR3 protein is CASSPMGGNYEQYF. For the CDR3, the DNA is TGTGCCAGCAGTCCCATGGGGGGAAACTACGAGCAGTACTTC.

This clone appeared once. The chain has TRBV2 and TRBJ2-7; D gene ambiguous. V gave up 5 bases and J gave up 7 bases, with 9 bases separating them. The CDR3 is made up of 11 amino acids. The germline CDR1 and CDR2 sequences are SNHLY and FYNNEI. The CDR3 spells CASSPHEEQYF. The CDR3 DNA reads as TGTGCCAGCAGTCCCCATGAGGAGCAGTACTTC. The variable domain in full, with the rest retrieved from reference TRBV2 and TRBJ2-7, is EPEVTQTPSHQVTQMGQEVILRCVPISNHLYFYWYRQILGQKVEFLVSFYNNEISEKSEIFDDQFSVERPDGSNFTLKIRSTKLEDSAMYFCASSPHEEQYFGPGTRLTVT.

The chain joins TRBV27 to TRBJ2-2, with TRBD1 as a possible D gene (6 bases). The V gene's germline CDR1 is MNHEY and CDR2 SMNVEV (reference sequence). The length of the CDR3 is 12 residues. Trimming shortened V by 5 bases and J by 5 bases, and 6 bases separated the two germline ends. The CDR3 spells CASSTGTGELFF. DNA of the CDR3: TGTGCCAGCAGTACAGGGACCGGGGAGCTGTTTTTT.

The chain is built from TRBV2 and TRBJ2-2, with D possibly TRBD1 on 6 matching bases. The ends were cut back, 6 bases at V and 1 base at J, with 9 bases in the middle. Germline loops: CDR1 SNHLY, CDR2 FYNNEI. The CDR3 spans 14 residues. CDR3 nucleotides: TGTGCCAGCAGGGAGGACAGGAACACCGGGGAGCTGTTTTTT. Protein sequence: CASREDRNTGELFF.

The chain employs TRBV2 and TRBJ1-2, with 7 bases lining up with TRBD1. Germline V lookup: CDR1 SNHLY, CDR2 FYNNEI. J lost 7 bases, V lost 4 bases, and 9 bases had no gene match. There are 14 residues in the CDR3. The CDR3 region has the DNA TGTGCCAGCAGTGTAGGGCAGGGGGTAACTGGCTACACCTTC. Translation: CASSVGQGVTGYTF.

CDR3 residues: CASNPLPRRGGGQPQHF. As DNA, the CDR3 is TGTGCCAGCAATCCCCTGCCAAGGAGAGGGGGGGGTCAGCCCCAGCATTTT. V usage is TRBV28 and J usage is TRBJ1-5; tentatively, D is TRBD1 (6 bases). The CDR3 spans 17 residues. The V gene lost 7 bases and the J gene lost 6 bases, with 25 bases spanning the gap. Germline V gene sequence: CDR1 MDHEN, CDR2 SYDVKM. Supplemented by reference TRBV28 and TRBJ1-5, the full variable domain reads DVKVTQSSRYLVKRTGEKVFLECVQDMDHENMFWYRQDPGLGLRLIYFSYDVKMKEKGDIPEGYSVSREKKERFSLILESASTNQTSMYLCASNPLPRRGGGQPQHFGDGTRLSIL.

V and J are TRBV5-5 and TRBJ1-2, with 11 bases aligning to TRBD1. The V gene's germline CDR1 is SGHKS and CDR2 YYEKEE (reference sequence). The CDR3 is 20 residues long. Germline trimming cut 4 bases from V and 1 base from J; bases unmatched to any gene: 18. The CDR3 loop reads CASSPISLGTGGTNNYGYTF. The CDR3 DNA reads as TGTGCCAGCAGCCCTATCTCGCTCGGGACAGGGGGAACGAATAACTATGGCTACACCTTC.

The chain recombines TRBV4-3 with TRBJ1-2; D is unresolved. Germline assignment: CDR1 LGHNA and CDR2 YSLEER. The CDR3 has 13 amino acids. V was trimmed by 3 bases and J by 4 bases, leaving 9 bases between them. Here the CDR3 reads CASSQGLAYGYTF. In nucleotides, the CDR3 is TGCGCCAGCAGCCAGGGCTTGGCCTATGGCTACACCTTC.

The chain joins TRBV18 to TRBJ2-1, with D possibly being TRBD1 (6 bases). There are 12 residues in the CDR3. V lost 1 base, J lost 9 bases, and 7 bases lay in between. Germline assignment: CDR1 KGHSH and CDR2 LQKENI. The CDR3 region is CASSPRGREQFF. The CDR3 coding sequence is TGTGCCAGCTCACCACGGGGGCGTGAGCAGTTCTTC.

The V gene is TRBV6-5, the J gene TRBJ1-2; D may be TRBD1 (6 bases). Per germline, CDR1 MNHEY and CDR2 SVGAGI. CDR3 length equals 15 residues. V lost 4 bases, J lost 3 bases, and 15 bases lay in between. CDR3 in DNA: TGTGCCAGCAGTTCTCCCTTACAGGGAGACTATGGCTACACCTTC. Protein sequence: CASSSPLQGDYGYTF.